The 29 T cell receptor beta chains given below trace back to one sample, sequenced in a study of CD8+ T cells in alopecia areata. RNA, once extracted, was reverse transcribed into cDNA for use as the sequencing template. This table comes from immunoSEQ multiplex PCR, and its TCRdb copy is limited to in-frame clones, with some not included. The sample lists about 200,000 clones, 35% to 40% occurring once. Treatment here: oral pan-JAK inhibitor, 5-10 mg twice daily. Material: CD4+ T cells sorted from blood, obtained at approximately week 30, from a patient treated with tofacitinib. The receptors were sampled from a human donor with alopecia areata.

The rearrangement links TRBV5-6 to TRBJ1-2; 9 positions agree with TRBD1. J gave up 3 bases and V 2 bases, and 2 bases lay outside the gene matches. The CDR3 runs to 14 residues. The germline V gene encodes CDR1 SGHDT and CDR2 YYEEEE. The CDR3 nucleotides are TGTGCCAGCAGCTTCAGGGACAGGGACTATGGCTACACCTTC. Amino acids: CASSFRDRDYGYTF.

This clone was seen more than once but under ten times. The chain has TRBV29-1 and TRBJ2-3; the match to TRBD1 covers 7 bases. The CDR3 is 13 residues long. Germline V CDR1 and CDR2: SQVTM, ANQGSEA. With V trimmed by 7 bases and J by 5 bases, 9 bases remained unmatched. Written as DNA, the CDR3 is TGCAGCGCTGGGGGACAGTTTAAAGATACGCAGTATTTT. This sequence encodes CSAGGQFKDTQYF.

The chain employs TRBV30 and TRBJ1-2; TRBD1 matches at 9 bases. The V gene's germline CDR1 is GTSNPN and CDR2 SVGIG (reference sequence). The CDR3 runs to 16 residues. Trimming took 2 bases from V and 2 from J; bases not matched to a gene: 9. The CDR3: CAWSNPWTGANYGYTF. The CDR3 DNA reads TGTGCCTGGAGTAATCCGTGGACAGGGGCGAACTATGGCTACACCTTC.

CDR3 loop: CATSRLSTDTQYF. Here the CDR3 DNA reads TGTGCCACCAGCAGACTTAGCACAGATACGCAGTATTTT. V is TRBV15 and J is TRBJ2-3; D is uncertain. There are 13 residues in the CDR3. The germline gives CDR1 LNHNV, CDR2 YYDKDF (reference sequence). V was clipped by 2 bases and J by 0 bases, with 3 bases between them.

The chain carries TRBV7-2 and TRBJ1-2; 9 bases match TRBD1. Germline trimming cut 5 bases from V and 4 bases from J; bases unmatched to any gene: 2. The germline V gene encodes CDR1 SGHTA and CDR2 FQGNSA. CDR3 size: 13 residues. DNA of the CDR3: TGTGCCAGCAGCCGACAGGGGGGCTATGGCTACACCTTC. As protein: CASSRQGGYGYTF.

The V gene is TRBV7-9, the J gene TRBJ1-1, with D uncertain. The CDR3 contains 13 residues. In germline, CDR1 is SEHNR, CDR2 FQNEAQ (reference sequence). V was clipped by 5 bases and J by 2 bases, with 9 bases between them. CDR3 nucleotides: TGTGCCAGCAGCCCCGACGTTAACACTGAAGCTTTCTTT. Translated: CASSPDVNTEAFF.

This clone was recorded a few times. This chain joins TRBV14 and TRBJ2-1; tentatively, D is TRBD1 (6 bases). Germline lookup yields CDR1 SGHDN and CDR2 FVKESK. Between the trimmed V and J ends, which lost 5 bases and 5 bases, there was a span of 13 bases. This CDR3 spans 14 amino acids. Here the CDR3 DNA reads TGTGCCAGCAGCTCACGGAGGACAGACAATGAGCAGTTCTTC. Protein product: CASSSRRTDNEQFF.

The CDR3 region has the DNA TGTGCCAGCCGGGAAGCTAGCGGCACAGATACGCAGTATTTT. It specifies CASREASGTDTQYF. The chain uses TRBV19 and TRBJ2-3; possibly TRBD2 for D (6 bases). Germline assignment: CDR1 LNHDA and CDR2 SQIVND (reference sequence). With 9 bases removed from V and 1 base from J, the gap between germline ends came to 14 bases. This CDR3 spans 14 amino acids.

The chain couples TRBV6-5 to TRBJ2-2; a possible D gene is TRBD1 (5 bases). CDR3 length: 16 residues. The germline CDR1 and CDR2 sequences are MNHEY and SVGAGI. Trimming shortened V by 2 bases and J by 4 bases, and 14 bases separated the two germline ends. The CDR3 DNA is TGTGCCAGCAGTTACGAAGCAGGGATAGGCACCGGGGAGCTGTTTTTT. This gives the protein CASSYEAGIGTGELFF.

This clone was seen only once. CDR3 DNA sequence: TGTGCCAGCAGCTTAGCCGGGGGGGCTGCAGGTGAGCAGTACTTC. The encoded protein is CASSLAGGAAGEQYF. This chain connects TRBV7-8 to TRBJ2-7; 8 nucleotides align to TRBD2. CDR1 and CDR2 from the germline V gene are SGHVS and FQNEAQ. J was trimmed by 7 bases and V by 0 bases; bases with no gene match: 8. The CDR3 has 15 amino acids.

The chain carries TRBV30 and TRBJ2-1, with D possibly matching TRBD2 (6 bases). V was pared by 0 bases and J by 0 bases, with 9 bases between. This CDR3 has 15 amino acids. Germline values: CDR1 GTSNPN, CDR2 SVGIG (reference sequence). Written as DNA, the CDR3 is TGTGCCTGGAGTGTAGGAGCGGGCTCCTACAATGAGCAGTTCTTC. This translates into CAWSVGAGSYNEQFF. Based on the CDR3 plus reference TRBV30 and TRBJ2-1, the full variable domain is SQTIHQWPATLVQPVGSPLSLECTVEGTSNPNLYWYRQAAGRGLQLLFYSVGIGQISSEVPQNLSASRPQDRQFILSSKKLLLSDSGFYLCAWSVGAGSYNEQFFGPGTRLTVL.

This clone was counted only a few times. The chain recombines TRBV9 with TRBJ2-7, with TRBD2 matching over 7 bases. This CDR3 has 14 residues. CDR1 is SGDLS and CDR2 is YYNGEE in the germline V gene. The V and J ends lost 4 bases and 5 bases, in that order; junction bases with no gene match: 9. The CDR3, as DNA: TGTGCCAGCAGCCGTATGACTAGCAGCGACGAGCAGTACTTC. It translates to CASSRMTSSDEQYF.

The rearrangement uses TRBV6-1 and TRBJ1-6, with TRBD1 identical over 7 bases. The CDR3 has 13 residues. Germline V lookup: CDR1 MNHNS, CDR2 SASEGT. The junction had 3 bases not matched to a gene; V was cut back by 6 bases and J by 7 bases. The CDR3 coding sequence is TGTGCCAGCAGGCCGGACAGGAATTCACCCCTCCACTTT. Its protein product is CASRPDRNSPLHF.

V gene TRBV30 combines with J gene TRBJ2-7; D is unresolved. The V end was cut by 2 bases, the J end by 7 bases, with 9 bases between. This CDR3 comprises 11 residues. Germline V lookup: CDR1 GTSNPN, CDR2 SVGIG (reference sequence). CDR3 residues: CAWSFGPEQYF. CDR3 DNA sequence: TGTGCCTGGAGTTTTGGGCCGGAGCAGTACTTC. Together with reference TRBV30 and TRBJ2-7, the CDR3 gives the full variable domain: SQTIHQWPATLVQPVGSPLSLECTVEGTSNPNLYWYRQAAGRGLQLLFYSVGIGQISSEVPQNLSASRPQDRQFILSSKKLLLSDSGFYLCAWSFGPEQYFGPGTRLTVT.

The J gene is TRBJ1-1, the V gene TRBV7-9; D gene uncertain. Between the trimmed V and J ends, which lost 3 bases and 3 bases, there was a span of 8 bases. This CDR3 is 13 amino acids long. Germline lookup yields CDR1 SEHNR and CDR2 FQNEAQ (reference sequence). CDR3 sequence reads: CASSLETDTEAFF. The CDR3 coding sequence is TGTGCCAGCAGCTTGGAGACGGACACTGAAGCTTTCTTT.

V is TRBV10-1 and J is TRBJ1-2; 10 bases are shared with TRBD1. Trimming cost V 4 bases and J 7 bases; bases outside gene matches: 9. CDR3 length equals 15 residues. Per the germline V gene, CDR1 is WNHNN and CDR2 is SYGVQD (reference sequence). The CDR3 here is CASSVDGQGGSGYTF. The CDR3 nucleotides read TGCGCCAGCAGTGTGGACGGACAGGGGGGAAGTGGCTACACCTTC.

The J gene is TRBJ1-1, the V gene TRBV6-1; no clear D. Germline V gives CDR1 MNHNS, CDR2 SASEGT. CDR3 size: 15 residues. Trimming stripped 2 bases from V and 1 base from J, with 11 bases between. This CDR3 is CASSEYWVGNTEAFF. The CDR3 DNA reads TGTGCCAGCAGTGAATATTGGGTGGGGAACACTGAAGCTTTCTTT.

The table lists this clone with a few counts. The genes are TRBV29-1 and TRBJ2-7; D is ambiguous. The CDR3 is made up of 10 amino acids. The germline V and J ends were trimmed by 3 bases and 6 bases, with 6 bases remaining between them. The germline gives CDR1 SQVTM, CDR2 ANQGSEA. The CDR3 DNA reads as TGCAGCGTTGAGGCTGGCGAGCAGTACTTC. This codes for CSVEAGEQYF.

V usage is TRBV11-2 and J usage is TRBJ2-2; D not certain. Germline assignment: CDR1 SGHAT and CDR2 FQNNGV. The CDR3 is made up of 16 amino acids. V gave up 3 bases and J gave up 1 base, with 12 bases separating them. This chain's CDR3 is CASSFLRGENTGELFF. In nucleotides, the CDR3 is TGTGCCAGCAGCTTCCTGCGCGGCGAGAACACCGGGGAGCTGTTTTTT.

The chain carries TRBV4-1 and TRBJ2-1; 9 bases line up with TRBD2. Per the germline V gene, CDR1 is MGHRA and CDR2 is YSYEKL. J was trimmed by 4 bases and V by 1 base; bases with no gene match: 8. The CDR3 loop spans 17 amino acids. The chain's CDR3 is CASSQGVGTSMYNEQFF. CDR3 sequence (DNA): TGCGCCAGCAGCCAAGGTGTTGGGACTAGCATGTACAATGAGCAGTTCTTC.

This clone was detected only once. V is TRBV19 and J is TRBJ2-5; possible D gene TRBD1, 6 bases. The CDR3 sequence is 14 residues long. CDR1 is LNHDA and CDR2 is SQIVND in the germline V gene (reference sequence). V lost 4 bases and J 2 bases, leaving 11 bases between the germline ends. CDR3 amino acids: CASSRGLLQETQYF. The CDR3 region has the DNA TGTGCCAGTAGTAGGGGGCTACTACAAGAGACCCAGTACTTC.

The rearrangement links TRBV30 to TRBJ1-6, with D perhaps matching TRBD1 (5 bases). The CDR3 sequence is 14 residues long. The V gene lost 0 bases and the J gene lost 13 bases, with 16 bases spanning the gap. Germline CDR1 is GTSNPN and CDR2 is SVGIG (reference sequence). CDR3 DNA: TGTGCCTGGAGTGTGGGGCAGCCCAAAGCGCCCCTCCACTTT. Its translation is CAWSVGQPKAPLHF.

The CDR3 region is CASSLDGLSTDTQYF. In nucleotides, the CDR3 is TGCGCCAGCAGCTTGGACGGACTAAGCACAGATACGCAGTATTTT. The chain is built from TRBV5-1 and TRBJ2-3; perhaps TRBD2 as D (6 bases). Looked up from germline, CDR1 is SGHRS and CDR2 is YFSETQ. CDR3 length equals 15 residues. The germline V and J ends were trimmed by 0 bases and 0 bases, with 8 bases remaining between them.

The rearrangement links TRBV19 to TRBJ2-3, with D possibly TRBD1 on 6 matching bases. The CDR3 sequence is 13 residues long. The germline V gene encodes CDR1 LNHDA and CDR2 SQIVND (reference sequence). Trimming removed 7 bases at V and 4 bases at J, with 12 bases between. CDR3 amino acids: CASTGQFSDTQYF. Written as DNA, the CDR3 is TGTGCCAGTACCGGACAGTTTTCAGATACGCAGTATTTT.

J is TRBJ2-4 and V is TRBV11-2; D may correspond to TRBD1 or TRBD2 (7 bases each). With 3 bases removed from V and 5 bases from J, the gap between germline ends came to 11 bases. The CDR3 extends over 14 amino acids. The V gene's germline CDR1 is SGHAT and CDR2 FQNNGV. CDR3 amino acids: CASSFRGGENIQYF. CDR3 DNA sequence: TGTGCCAGCAGCTTCAGGGGGGGCGAAAACATTCAGTACTTC.

In this sample, this clone turned up a few times. The gene calls are TRBV6-6 and TRBJ2-3; unclear D gene. CDR3 length: 13 amino acids. CDR1 is MNHNY and CDR2 is SVGAGI in the germline V gene (reference sequence). V lost 7 bases, J lost 3 bases, and 11 bases lay in between. The CDR3 DNA reads as TGTGCCAGCACCGAGGTCTGGACAGATACGCAGTATTTT. Protein: CASTEVWTDTQYF.

The gene calls are TRBV7-2 and TRBJ2-1; no reliable D call. The germline V gene has CDR1 SGHTA and CDR2 FQGNSA. The CDR3 has 15 amino acids. With 1 base removed from V and 0 bases from J, the gap between germline ends came to 7 bases. The CDR3 loop reads CASSLDPGSYNEQFF. The DNA of the CDR3 is TGTGCCAGCAGCTTAGACCCCGGCTCCTACAATGAGCAGTTCTTC.

This rearrangement joins TRBV5-4 to TRBJ2-7, with 8 bases lining up with TRBD2. In germline, CDR1 is SGHNT, CDR2 YYREEE (reference sequence). This CDR3 contains 15 residues. V gave up 9 bases and J gave up 5 bases; unmatched junction bases: 16. For the CDR3, the DNA is TGTGCCACACGCCTTATGAGCGGGAGTAGCGACGAGCAGTACTTC. Translating it yields CATRLMSGSSDEQYF.

This clone showed up just a few times. The J gene is TRBJ2-7, the V gene TRBV4-1; D is uncertain. The CDR3 consists of 12 residues. CDR1 and CDR2 from the germline V gene are MGHRA and YSYEKL. V was shortened by 0 bases and J by 6 bases, with 6 bases between the two germline ends. The CDR3 nucleotides are TGCGCCAGCAGCCAAGAGCGATTCGAGCAGTACTTC. Amino acid sequence: CASSQERFEQYF.